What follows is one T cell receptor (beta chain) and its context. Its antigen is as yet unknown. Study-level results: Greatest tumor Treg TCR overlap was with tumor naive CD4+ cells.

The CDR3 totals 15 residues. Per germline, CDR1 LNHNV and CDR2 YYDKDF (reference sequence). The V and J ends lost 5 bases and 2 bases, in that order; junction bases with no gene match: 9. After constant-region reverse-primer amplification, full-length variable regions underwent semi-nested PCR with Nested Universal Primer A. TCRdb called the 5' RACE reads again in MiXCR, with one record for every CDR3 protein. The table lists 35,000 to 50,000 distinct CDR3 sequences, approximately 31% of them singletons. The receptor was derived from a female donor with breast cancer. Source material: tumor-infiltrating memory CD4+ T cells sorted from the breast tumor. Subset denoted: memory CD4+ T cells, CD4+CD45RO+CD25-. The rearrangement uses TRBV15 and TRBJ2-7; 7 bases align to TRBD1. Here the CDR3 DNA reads TGTGCCACCAGCGACCAACAGGGGATTACCTACGAGCAGTACTTC. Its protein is CATSDQQGITYEQYF.